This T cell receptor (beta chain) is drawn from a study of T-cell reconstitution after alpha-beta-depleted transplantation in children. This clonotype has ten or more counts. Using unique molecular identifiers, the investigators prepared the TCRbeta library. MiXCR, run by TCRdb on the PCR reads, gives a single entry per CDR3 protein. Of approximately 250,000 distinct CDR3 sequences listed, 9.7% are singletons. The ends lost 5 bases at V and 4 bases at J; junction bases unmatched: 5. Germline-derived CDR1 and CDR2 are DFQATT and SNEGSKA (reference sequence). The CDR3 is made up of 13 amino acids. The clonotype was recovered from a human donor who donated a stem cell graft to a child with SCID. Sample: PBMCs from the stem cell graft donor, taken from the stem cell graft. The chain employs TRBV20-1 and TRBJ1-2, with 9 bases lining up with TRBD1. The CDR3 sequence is CSAWTGVGYGYTF. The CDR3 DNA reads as TGCAGTGCTTGGACAGGGGTGGGCTATGGCTACACCTTC.